Here is one TCR beta chain with its context. This sample stems from a study of blood T cell repertoires in COVID-19. Across the whole study: Specimens from acute and convalescent COVID-19 originated in the United States, Italy and Spain.

The authors' processing: Quantification of nucleated cells was approximated via reference gene primer amplification. The method was immunoSEQ multiplex PCR; TCRdb's version includes in-frame clones alone and lacks a portion of them. That table gives V, J and clone size, and the DNA gave D and trimming. The table records 70,000 to 95,000 clones, approximately 78% of them present only once. Patients at the Seattle site were enrolled during active infection and followed longitudinally. The V gene's germline CDR1 is SGHAT and CDR2 FQDESV (reference sequence). V dropped 1 base and J dropped 0; count of bases not matched to a gene: 4. This CDR3 contains 16 residues.

The sample was peripheral blood. The clonotype comes from a man aged 60-69 years with COVID-19, enrolled during active disease. The rearrangement links TRBV11-1 to TRBJ1-1, with TRBD1 matching 8 bases. This chain's CDR3 is CASSLGQGAMNTEAFF. CDR3 sequence (DNA): TGTGCCAGCAGCTTAGGTCAGGGGGCGATGAACACTGAAGCTTTCTTT.